The source of this TCR beta chain is a study of T cell repertoires in cytomegalovirus infection. TCRdb called the reads again in MiXCR, with one record for every CDR3 protein. In the table there are about 830,000 distinct CDR3 sequences, approximately 32% of which are singletons. This clonotype was detected a few times. Its specificity is unknown. Germline V lookup: CDR1 SGHTA, CDR2 FQGNSA. This CDR3 comprises 12 residues. V was cut by 5 bases and J by 7 bases, with 9 bases left in between. General study points: Cumulative frequency of public TCR beta families picked out carriers of CMV plus the relevant HLA.

The sample consisted of cultured CD8+ T cells from PBMCs, taken from culture after CMV antigen stimulation. The TCR sequence derives from a human donor in good health (CMV status not recorded). Some clones in this sample may be carry-over from other donors' samples. The chain is built from TRBV7-2 and TRBJ2-1, with D unclear. The CDR3 DNA reads as TGTGCCAGCAGCAGAAAAGGGAATGAGCAGTTCTTC. This gives the protein CASSRKGNEQFF.